The 26 T cell receptor beta chains reported below all come from one sample, sequenced in a study of T-cell memory formation after mild COVID-19 (dated by TCRdb to the early 2020s). Library generation was performed with 5' RACE. Sequenced using an Illumina NovaSeq 6000. Using fastp trimming at Q25 and MiXCR clonotype assembly, TCRdb reanalyzed the public sequencing data and kept in-frame beta chains. Identical CDR3 protein sequences are pooled into one entry, listed with their most common genes and DNA. The sample table holds around 200,000 distinct CDR3 sequences, of which roughly 23% were seen once. The ten largest account for 23% of the sample. The sequencing sample was made of PBMCs or a T cell subset sorted from them (not recorded which). The origin of the receptors is an adult woman who had mild COVID-19 (a few samples of this study predate the infection). The sample titles of this study are shuffled in the database, so cell type and time point are left out; the donor was told from shared clones.

In its sample, this clonotype was seen a few times. The chain uses TRBV29-1 and TRBJ2-7, with TRBD2 matching 7 bases. This CDR3 has 15 residues. The V and J ends lost 4 bases and 0 bases, in that order; junction bases with no gene match: 9. Germline CDR1 SQVTM, CDR2 ANQGSEA. The CDR3, as DNA: TGCAGCGTTGCCCAACCTTGGACTAGCTCCTACGAGCAGTACTTC. This codes for CSVAQPWTSSYEQYF.

This clonotype has more than one count but fewer than ten. A junction end diverges from the germline sequence, so it may reflect a read error. The chain couples TRBV27 to TRBJ1-3; D is unresolved. Germline V gene lookup returns CDR1 MNHEY and CDR2 SMNVEV (reference sequence). This CDR3 contains 12 residues. The CDR3 loop reads CASSSGRSEQIF. In DNA, the CDR3 is TGTGCCAGCAGTTCCGGACGGTCCGAGCAAATCTTT.

There are a few counts of this clonotype. The chain recombines TRBV5-4 with TRBJ2-5; 8 bases are shared with TRBD2. The J segment lost 4 bases and the V segment lost 1 base, leaving 9 bases of the junction unmatched. CDR3 length: 16 residues. Germline V gene data show CDR1 as SGHNT and CDR2 as YYREEE (reference sequence). CDR3 protein: CASSLRREDFRETQYF. DNA of the CDR3: TGTGCCAGCAGCTTGAGGCGGGAGGATTTCAGAGAGACCCAGTACTTC.

This clonotype was picked up a small number of times. CDR3 in DNA: TGTGCCAGCAGCCCCCTATACGAGCAGTACTTC. Translating gives CASSPLYEQYF. The chain is built from TRBV7-9 and TRBJ2-7; D call uncertain. Between the trimmed V and J ends, which lost 5 bases and 4 bases, there was a span of 6 bases. The CDR3 runs 11 residues. Looked up from germline, CDR1 is SEHNR and CDR2 is FQNEAQ (reference sequence).

The chain joins TRBV4-3 to TRBJ2-1, with 9 bases aligning to TRBD2. CDR1 and CDR2 (germline): LGHNA, YSLEER. With 0 bases clipped from V and 5 bases from J, the junction kept 8 bases outside the gene matches. The CDR3 contains 17 residues. The CDR3 nucleotides are TGCGCCAGCAGCCAAGATCCAGTGACTAGCGGTAACAATGAGCAGTTCTTC. This gives the protein CASSQDPVTSGNNEQFF.

The chain couples TRBV4-1 to TRBJ1-1, with TRBD1 as a possible D gene (5 bases). The germline V and J ends were trimmed by 4 bases and 13 bases, with 19 bases remaining between them. This CDR3 contains 13 residues. Germline V gives CDR1 MGHRA, CDR2 YSYEKL. The CDR3 DNA is TGCGCCAGCAGCCGGCCTTCCGGGGGAGATTTTTTCTTT. This gives the protein CASSRPSGGDFFF.

This clonotype is medium-sized within its sample. This chain connects TRBV5-1 to TRBJ2-3, with 7 nucleotides matching TRBD2. V shed 1 base and J 2 bases; nucleotides not matched to a gene: 7. Germline CDR1 SGHRS, CDR2 YFSETQ. CDR3 length: 16 amino acids. The CDR3 nucleotides read TGCGCCAGCAGCTTGACGGGGAGGGCATCCACAGATACGCAGTATTTT. This encodes CASSLTGRASTDTQYF.

This clonotype was found a few times. The rearrangement uses TRBV3-1 and TRBJ1-5, with TRBD1 matching 9 bases. The germline V gene has CDR1 LGHDT and CDR2 YNNKEL (reference sequence). With V trimmed by 4 bases and J by 4 bases, 14 bases remained unmatched. CDR3 length: 18 residues. CDR3 sequence (DNA): TGTGCCAGCAGCCTCACAAACAGGGGGCATGGGGTAAATCAGCCCCAGCATTTT. Residues: CASSLTNRGHGVNQPQHF.

This clonotype has more than one count but fewer than ten. The rearrangement joins TRBV19 to TRBJ2-3; 8 positions match TRBD2. This CDR3 has 16 amino acids. The V gene end was trimmed by 8 bases and the J gene end by 4 bases; junction bases not matched to a gene: 14. Looked up from germline, CDR1 is LNHDA and CDR2 is SQIVND (reference sequence). CDR3 DNA sequence: TGTGCCAGTCGGGGGATCGGAGCGGGAGACCCAGATACGCAGTATTTT. Translating gives CASRGIGAGDPDTQYF.

The CDR3 spells CASSPTGGPNEQYF. The DNA for the CDR3 is TGTGCCAGCAGCCCGACAGGGGGCCCGAACGAGCAGTACTTC. This rearrangement joins TRBV12-3 or TRBV12-4 to TRBJ2-7; 10 positions match TRBD1. With V trimmed by 6 bases and J by 5 bases, 7 bases remained unmatched. The CDR3 runs 14 residues.

This clonotype turned up a few times. The chain is built from TRBV7-9 and TRBJ2-2, with TRBD2 matching over 13 bases. The CDR3 sequence is 16 residues long. Germline V gene data show CDR1 as SEHNR and CDR2 as FQNEAQ (reference sequence). J lost 6 bases, V lost 0 bases, and 1 base had no gene match. Here the CDR3 DNA reads TGTGCCAGCAGCTTAGCCGGACTAGCGGGAGCCGGGGAGCTGTTTTTT. It yields the protein CASSLAGLAGAGELFF.

This sequence joins TRBV2 and TRBJ1-2; TRBD1 matches 7 bases. The CDR3 totals 16 residues. V lost 0 bases, J lost 5 bases, and 9 bases stayed unmatched. Looked up from germline, CDR1 is SNHLY and CDR2 is FYNNEI. CDR3 DNA: TGTGCCAGCAGTGAAGCGGCTTCGACAGGGCTTTATGGCTACACCTTC. Translated: CASSEAASTGLYGYTF.

The V gene is TRBV9, the J gene TRBJ2-4, with 10 bases matching TRBD2. The trim removed 3 bases at V and 9 bases at J, leaving 12 bases unmatched. The CDR3 runs 16 residues. CDR1 and CDR2 (germline): SGDLS, YYNGEE. The CDR3 sequence: CASSGGTSEGYFIQYF. In DNA, the CDR3 is TGTGCCAGCAGCGGGGGGACTAGCGAGGGGTATTTCATTCAGTACTTC.

This clonotype was seen a handful of times. This chain uses TRBV7-6 with TRBJ1-1, with D unclear. CDR1 SGHVS and CDR2 FNYEAQ come from the germline V gene. The CDR3 has 16 residues. V was clipped by 5 bases and J by 4 bases, with 20 bases between them. The CDR3 sequence: CASSLPDGVAGTEAFF. CDR3 nucleotides: TGTGCCAGCAGCCTCCCCGATGGGGTCGCGGGCACTGAAGCTTTCTTT.

This clonotype was counted a few times. This chain joins TRBV27 and TRBJ2-1, with D perhaps given as TRBD1 or TRBD2 (5 bases each). The CDR3 covers 16 residues. V dropped 1 base and J dropped 4 bases, with 14 bases sitting between them. CDR1 MNHEY and CDR2 SMNVEV come from the germline V gene (reference sequence). The CDR3 loop reads CASSLYSGAFYNEQFF. CDR3 nucleotide sequence: TGTGCCAGCAGTTTATATTCCGGGGCCTTTTACAATGAGCAGTTCTTC.

By sample fraction, this clonotype is medium-sized. The chain combines TRBV20-1 with TRBJ2-5; 10 positions match TRBD1. The V segment lost 0 bases and the J segment 4 bases; nucleotides outside the gene matches: 8. The CDR3 has 16 residues. The germline V gene encodes CDR1 DFQATT and CDR2 SNEGSKA (reference sequence). CDR3 sequence reads: CSARDPGTGDAETQYF. The CDR3 bases are TGCAGTGCTAGAGATCCCGGGACAGGGGACGCAGAGACCCAGTACTTC.

This clonotype was seen a handful of times. The rearrangement joins TRBV11-2 to TRBJ2-7; no clear D gene. This CDR3 region has 14 residues. The ends were cut back, 2 bases at V and 2 bases at J, with 10 bases in the middle. Germline V gene data show CDR1 as SGHAT and CDR2 as FQNNGV. CDR3 loop: CASSLMGPTYEQYF. The CDR3 DNA sequence: TGTGCCAGCAGCTTAATGGGCCCCACCTACGAGCAGTACTTC.

This clonotype occurred a few times. The chain employs TRBV27 and TRBJ2-3; D remains ambiguous. V lost 4 bases and J lost 6, with 17 bases in between. The CDR3 length is 15 residues. Germline V gene lookup returns CDR1 MNHEY and CDR2 SMNVEV (reference sequence). CDR3 sequence: CASSSFSPPEDTQYF. In nucleotides, the CDR3 is TGTGCCAGCAGTTCGTTCTCCCCTCCCGAGGATACGCAGTATTTT.

This clonotype was detected a few times. The chain uses TRBV29-1 and TRBJ2-1; possible D gene TRBD2, 5 bases. Germline CDR1 and CDR2: SQVTM and ANQGSEA. The CDR3 spans 17 residues. V was shortened by 0 bases and J by 2 bases, with 17 bases between the two germline ends. The CDR3 nucleotides are TGCAGCGTTGAAGAAGGCATCGGAGGATCCACCTACAATGAGCAGTTCTTC. This gives the protein CSVEEGIGGSTYNEQFF.

At least ten counts were recorded for this clonotype. This chain links TRBV7-8 with TRBJ2-3, with D possibly TRBD1 on 5 matching bases. Trimming pared 0 bases from V and 2 bases from J, leaving 18 bases between. Germline loops: CDR1 SGHVS, CDR2 FQNEAQ. The CDR3 consists of 18 residues. The CDR3 DNA is TGTGCCAGCAGCTTAGCGGGCCGTGGACATGGGATCACAGATACGCAGTATTTT. Translation: CASSLAGRGHGITDTQYF.

V and J are TRBV5-5 and TRBJ2-1; D is unclear. Germline CDR1 is SGHKS and CDR2 is YYEKEE (reference sequence). V was shortened by 2 bases and J by 6 bases, with 6 bases between the two germline ends. CDR3 size: 12 residues. The chain's CDR3 is CASSFPVNEQFF. The CDR3, as DNA: TGTGCCAGCAGCTTTCCGGTCAATGAGCAGTTCTTC.

The genes are TRBV5-5 and TRBJ1-3; no clear D. Trimming removed 3 bases from V and 0 bases from J, with 10 bases in between. Germline V gives CDR1 SGHKS, CDR2 YYEKEE (reference sequence). The CDR3 extends over 15 amino acids. In nucleotides, the CDR3 is TGTGCCAGCAGCTCGGACCCGAGCTCTGGAAACACCATATATTTT. Translation: CASSSDPSSGNTIYF. Full variable domain (rest looked up from reference TRBV5-5 and TRBJ1-3): DAGVTQSPTHLIKTRGQQVTLRCSPISGHKSVSWYQQVLGQGPQFIFQYYEKEERGRGNFPDRFSARQFPNYSSELNVNALLLGDSALYLCASSSDPSSGNTIYFGEGSWLTVV.

This clonotype has just a few counts. The chain uses TRBV5-1 and TRBJ1-1; D is ambiguous. Germline V lookup: CDR1 SGHRS, CDR2 YFSETQ. The CDR3 length is 12 residues. The V end lost 3 bases, the J end lost 3 bases, and 6 bases lay between the germline ends. CDR3 sequence: CASSSEDTEAFF. DNA for the CDR3: TGCGCCAGCAGCTCCGAGGACACTGAAGCTTTCTTT.

This clonotype was observed a handful of times. Germline is not matched at one junction end, which may reflect a read error. V is TRBV29-1 and J is TRBJ2-7; D unclear. Germline V gene sequence: CDR1 SQVTM, CDR2 ANQGSEA. The CDR3 runs to 12 residues. The CDR3 region has the DNA TGCAGCGTGGAAGCTGAATCCTACGAGCAGTACTTC. Its translation: CSVEAESYEQYF.

The CDR3 coding sequence is TGTGCCAGCAGGTCCTCAGGGGGGGAGCTGTTTTTT. Its protein product is CASRSSGGELFF. The rearrangement uses TRBV6-5 and TRBJ2-2; TRBD1 is a possible D gene (5 bases). The CDR3 is 12 amino acids. The V end was cut by 6 bases, the J end by 8 bases, with 10 bases between. CDR1 is MNHEY and CDR2 is SVGAGI in the germline V gene.

The sample holds a few counts of this clonotype. V is TRBV5-1 and J is TRBJ2-3, with D possibly being TRBD1 (5 bases). The germline gives CDR1 SGHRS, CDR2 YFSETQ. This CDR3 comprises 14 residues. V lost 2 bases and J lost 3, with 10 bases in between. CDR3 sequence (DNA): TGCGCCAGCAGCTTCTCGACAGAGACAGATACGCAGTATTTT. This codes for CASSFSTETDTQYF.